This TCR beta chain came from a study of blood T cell repertoires in COVID-19. About the research overall: In each case, the material was cDNA or gDNA derived from T cells, B-cell-depleted T cells, or PBMCs.

Study processing details: The authors estimated nucleated cell counts from reference gene primer amplification. The table came from immunoSEQ multiplex PCR; TCRdb's copy has only in-frame clones and leaves some out. That table gives V, J and clone size, and the DNA gave D and trimming. The data show about 210,000 clones, roughly 87% seen once. V lost 5 bases to trimming and J lost 2 bases; unmatched junction nucleotides: 8. CDR1 and CDR2 (germline): MGHRA, YSYEKL. The CDR3 contains 16 residues. The sample holds a few counts of this clone. Cohorts were based on clinical histories the participants reported.

This chain links TRBV4-1 with TRBJ2-1, with TRBD1 matching over 8 bases. The sample comprised PBMCs or T cells enriched from blood (not recorded which). The receptor's source is a man between 18 and 35 years old with acute COVID-19. The CDR3 region is CASSDPNRGTYNEQFF. In DNA, the CDR3 is TGCGCCAGCAGCGATCCGAACAGGGGGACCTACAATGAGCAGTTCTTC.